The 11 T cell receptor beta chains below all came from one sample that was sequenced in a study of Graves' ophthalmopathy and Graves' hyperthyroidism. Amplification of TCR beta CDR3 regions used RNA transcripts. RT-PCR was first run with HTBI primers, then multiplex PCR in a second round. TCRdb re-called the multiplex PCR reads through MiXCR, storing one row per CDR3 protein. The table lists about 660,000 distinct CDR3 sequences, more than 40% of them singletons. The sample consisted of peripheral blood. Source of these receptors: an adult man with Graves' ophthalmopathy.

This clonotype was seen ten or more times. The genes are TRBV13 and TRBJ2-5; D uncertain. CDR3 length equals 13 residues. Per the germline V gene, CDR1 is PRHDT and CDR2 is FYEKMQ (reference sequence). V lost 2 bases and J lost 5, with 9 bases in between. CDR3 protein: CASSLKGMETQYF. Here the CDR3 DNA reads TGTGCCAGCAGCTTAAAGGGCATGGAGACCCAGTACTTC.

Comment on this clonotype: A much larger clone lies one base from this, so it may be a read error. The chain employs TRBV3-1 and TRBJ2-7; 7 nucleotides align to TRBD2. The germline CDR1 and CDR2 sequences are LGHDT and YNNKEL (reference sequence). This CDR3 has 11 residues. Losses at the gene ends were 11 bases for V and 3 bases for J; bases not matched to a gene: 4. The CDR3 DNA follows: TGTGCCTGCGCGGGAGTCTACGAGCAGTACTTC. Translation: CACAGVYEQYF.

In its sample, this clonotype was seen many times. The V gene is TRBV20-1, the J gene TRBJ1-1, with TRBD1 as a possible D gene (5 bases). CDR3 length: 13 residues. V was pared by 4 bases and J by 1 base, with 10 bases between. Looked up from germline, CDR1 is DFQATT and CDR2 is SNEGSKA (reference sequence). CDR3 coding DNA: TGCAGTGCTATAACCGACAGGAACACTGAAGCTTTCTTT. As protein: CSAITDRNTEAFF.

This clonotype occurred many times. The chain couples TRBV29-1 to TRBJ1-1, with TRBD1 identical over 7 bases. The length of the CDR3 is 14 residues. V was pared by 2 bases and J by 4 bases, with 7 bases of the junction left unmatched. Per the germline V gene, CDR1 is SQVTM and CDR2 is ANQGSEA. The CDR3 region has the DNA TGCAGCGTTGAACGGGACAGCGAAGGCACTGAAGCTTTCTTT. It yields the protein CSVERDSEGTEAFF.

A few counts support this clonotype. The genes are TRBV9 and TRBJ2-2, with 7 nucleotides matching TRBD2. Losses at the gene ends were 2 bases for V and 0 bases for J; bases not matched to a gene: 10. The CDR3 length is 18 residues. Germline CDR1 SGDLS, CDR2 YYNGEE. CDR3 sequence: CASSVGFLAEPNTGELFF. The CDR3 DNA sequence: TGTGCCAGCAGCGTCGGTTTTCTAGCGGAACCGAACACCGGGGAGCTGTTTTTT.

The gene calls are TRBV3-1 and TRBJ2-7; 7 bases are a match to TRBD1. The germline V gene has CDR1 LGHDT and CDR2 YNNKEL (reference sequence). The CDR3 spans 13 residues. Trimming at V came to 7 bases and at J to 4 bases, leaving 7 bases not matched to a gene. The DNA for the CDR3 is TGTGCCAGCACCGAAACAGGGGTGTACGAGCAGTACTTC. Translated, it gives CASTETGVYEQYF.

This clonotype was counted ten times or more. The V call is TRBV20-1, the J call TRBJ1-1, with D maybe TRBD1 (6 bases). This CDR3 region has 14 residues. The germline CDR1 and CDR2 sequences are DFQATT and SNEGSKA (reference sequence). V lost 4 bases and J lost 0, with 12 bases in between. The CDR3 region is CSATSQGMNTEAFF. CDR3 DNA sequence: TGCAGTGCTACGTCACAGGGTATGAACACTGAAGCTTTCTTT.

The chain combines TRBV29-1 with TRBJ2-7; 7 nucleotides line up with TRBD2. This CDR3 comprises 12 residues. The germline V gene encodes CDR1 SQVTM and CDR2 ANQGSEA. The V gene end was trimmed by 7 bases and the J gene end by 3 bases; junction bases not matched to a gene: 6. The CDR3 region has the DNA TGCAGCGCCGGGGACTATGGCTACGAGCAGTACTTC. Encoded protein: CSAGDYGYEQYF.

The CDR3 DNA reads TGCAGTGCTAGAGTTGGGGCCAACGTCCTGACTTTC. Its protein product is CSARVGANVLTF. The chain employs TRBV20-1 and TRBJ2-6; D unclear. The germline gives CDR1 DFQATT, CDR2 SNEGSKA (reference sequence). V dropped 1 base and J dropped 3 bases, with 1 base sitting between them. The CDR3 runs to 12 residues.

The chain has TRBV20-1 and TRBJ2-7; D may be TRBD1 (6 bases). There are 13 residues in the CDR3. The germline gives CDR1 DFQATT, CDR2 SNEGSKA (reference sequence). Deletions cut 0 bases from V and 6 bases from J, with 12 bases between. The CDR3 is CSARDIGRGEQYF. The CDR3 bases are TGCAGTGCTAGAGATATCGGCAGGGGCGAGCAGTACTTC.

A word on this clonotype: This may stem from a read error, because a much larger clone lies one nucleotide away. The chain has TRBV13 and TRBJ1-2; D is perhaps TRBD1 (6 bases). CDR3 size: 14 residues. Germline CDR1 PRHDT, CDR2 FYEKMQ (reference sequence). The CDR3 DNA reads TGTGCCAGCAGTCAACCCGGGGGCGCGAATGGCTGCACCTTC. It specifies CASSQPGGANGCTF.